This is a list of T cell receptor beta chains from one sample in a study of blood T cell repertoires in COVID-19. The table came from immunoSEQ multiplex PCR; TCRdb's copy has only in-frame clones and leaves some out. The sample consists of about 160,000 clones, around 85% of them appearing once. The sequenced material came from peripheral blood. These receptors were obtained from a human donor with acute or convalescent COVID-19. The donor label of this sample is uncertain. The CDR3 runs from the conserved cysteine through the conserved F or W. The order of the fields is D gene, J gene, clone size, V gene, CDR3 DNA, CDR3 protein. The D gene is left open where the match is weak. Not all rows give a size; the values are once, few, many and, for expanded clones, a class.

TRBD2	TRBJ2-3	NA	TRBV5-4	TGTGCCAGCAGCTCAAACGGACTAGCGGGGGTCACAGATACGCAGTATTTT	CASSSNGLAGVTDTQYF
NA	TRBJ2-1	NA	TRBV5-5	TGTGCCAGCAGCTTCGATGGCCCGACCTACAATGAGCAGTTCTTC	CASSFDGPTYNEQFF
NA	TRBJ1-1	NA	TRBV10-3	TGTGCCACCAGACCCGAAGAGAAGATGAACACTGAAGCTTTCTTT	CATRPEEKMNTEAFF
TRBD1	TRBJ1-4	few	TRBV5-1	TGCGCCAGCAGCCCCGGCCAGGGGGCGCATGAAAAACTGTTTTTT	CASSPGQGAHEKLFF
NA	TRBJ1-2	NA	TRBV5-4	TGTGCCAGCAGCCCCGGACAAGACTATGGCTACACCTTC	CASSPGQDYGYTF
NA	TRBJ2-3	NA	TRBV6-5	TGTGCCAGCATGACGACACTGATTAGCACAGATACGCAGTATTTT	CASMTTLISTDTQYF
NA	TRBJ1-5	NA	TRBV7-2	TGTGCCAGCAGCTTAAACCTCCTCCAGGCCCAGCATTTT	CASSLNLLQAQHF
TRBD2	TRBJ2-1	NA	TRBV6-2/TRBV6-3	TGTGCCAGCAGTTACTCCCCCAGCGGGGGGATTTACAATGAGCAGTTCTTC	CASSYSPSGGIYNEQFF
TRBD1	TRBJ1-3	few	TRBV27	TGTGCCAGCAGTCCCGGGACAGGGATGTCGTTTTTTTCTGGAAACACCATATATTTT	CASSPGTGMSFFSGNTIYF
NA	TRBJ1-6	NA	TRBV11-3	TGTGCCAGCAGCAGAGATGCGGGCAATTCACCCCTCCACTTT	CASSRDAGNSPLHF
TRBD1	TRBJ1-5	NA	TRBV19	TGTGCCAGTAGTAGACAGGGTATGGGTCAGCCCCAGCATTTT	CASSRQGMGQPQHF
NA	TRBJ1-6	NA	TRBV6-2/TRBV6-3	TGTGCCAGCAGTTACTTCTACTCTAATTCACCCCTCCACTTT	CASSYFYSNSPLHF